A selection of T cell receptor beta chains follows, all from one sample in a study of cytomegalovirus exposure and HLA in healthy donors. TCRdb keeps only in-frame clones here, not all; method: immunoSEQ multiplex PCR. Its table records fewer than 150,000 clones. The sequenced sample was PBMCs. These receptor sequences come from a woman aged 60-75 years in good health and CMV-seronegative. Each CDR3 is given without its conserved first and last residue. D genes are given only for firm matches.

11,TRBV6-5,TRBJ1-2,TRBD1,ASRAGQGAGYT
15,TRBV7-9,TRBJ1-2,-,ASSLMGQANTGGGYT
12,TRBV6-1,TRBJ1-1,-,ASRARGLNTEAF
9,TRBV7-9,TRBJ2-7,-,ASSAVSEQY
12,TRBV19,TRBJ1-1,TRBD1,ASNPGQLNTEAF
10,TRBV21-1,TRBJ1-2,-,ASSKSEVPYT
15,TRBV2,TRBJ1-2,-,ASSEALFARRMGGYT
12,TRBV19,TRBJ2-7,-,ASSIAVSSLEQY
13,TRBV5-1,TRBJ2-7,TRBD1,ASSVIPDRGREQY
14,TRBV27,TRBJ2-3,TRBD2,ASSPRLAGFTDTQY
12,TRBV9,TRBJ1-6,-,ASSAQANNSPLH
13,TRBV4-1,TRBJ1-5,-,ASSPGSGGNQPQH
12,TRBV19,TRBJ1-4,TRBD1,ASSIAGTAEKLF
13,TRBV19,TRBJ2-2,TRBD2,ASSSPGLAPGELF
14,TRBV7-6,TRBJ2-1,TRBD2,ASSLSRSGGGREQF
16,TRBV5-4,TRBJ2-6,-,ASSLALVQTSGANVLT
11,TRBV7-9,TRBJ1-2,-,ASSLKSSRGYT
14,TRBV28,TRBJ2-1,TRBD1,ASSLSRQGAYNEQF
12,TRBV4-2,TRBJ2-5,-,ASSHWDIQETQY
14,TRBV19,TRBJ1-6,TRBD1,ASSMGQGAGNSPLH
15,TRBV5-6,TRBJ2-1,TRBD2,ASSFKTSGTQYNEQF
12,TRBV7-8,TRBJ2-7,-,ASSPLQGTPEQY
17,TRBV5-1,TRBJ2-1,TRBD2,ASSLAPSGLAYAYNEQF
14,TRBV11-2,TRBJ1-4,-,ASSLEGGGINEKLF
13,TRBV30,TRBJ2-1,-,AWSRQGLADNEQF
12,TRBV5-1,TRBJ1-4,TRBD1,ASSSQGANEKLF
9,TRBV30,TRBJ1-2,TRBD1,AWAGGSGYT